This is a list of T cell receptor beta chains from one sample in a study of a mutant IDH1 vaccine in newly diagnosed glioma. TCRdb keeps only in-frame clones here, not all; method: immunoSEQ multiplex PCR. The sample comprises approximately 54,000 clones, 70% to 90% of which are singletons, and approximately 20% rests with the top ten. Material: PBMCs, obtained from a glioma patient treated with radiotherapy, temozolomide or both. The receptor set was obtained from a man younger than 30 with glioma. CDR3s include the opening cysteine and the closing phenylalanine or tryptophan. D genes are given only for firm matches. The listing skips clone size in some rows; elsewhere it reads once, few, many or a size class.

D gene	J gene	V gene	clone size	CDR3 DNA	CDR3 protein
TRBD1	TRBJ1-1	TRBV19	NA	TGTGCCACCCGGACAGGATGGAACACTGAAGCTTTCTTT	CATRTGWNTEAFF
NA	TRBJ1-2	TRBV4-1	NA	TGCGCCAGCAGCCAAGATTTGGGGTACTATGGCTACACCTTC	CASSQDLGYYGYTF
NA	TRBJ1-1	TRBV7-9	few	TGTGCCAGCAGCCTAAGTCCACAGCACAGGAACACTGAAGCTTTCTTT	CASSLSPQHRNTEAFF
TRBD1	TRBJ1-1	TRBV6-5	NA	TGTGCCAGCAGCCGGGGACAGACTAACACTGAAGCTTTCTTT	CASSRGQTNTEAFF
NA	TRBJ1-5	TRBV4-1	NA	TGCGCCAGCAGCCACCCAGGACAGAACAATCAGCCCCAGCATTTT	CASSHPGQNNQPQHF
NA	TRBJ1-1	TRBV6-5	NA	TGTGCCAGCAGTTTTCAGTTGGACACTGAAGCTTTCTTT	CASSFQLDTEAFF
NA	TRBJ1-3	TRBV5-6	NA	TGTGCCAGCAGTTCCCCCTGGTATCCATCTGGAAACACCATATATTTT	CASSSPWYPSGNTIYF
NA	TRBJ1-2	TRBV6-1	NA	TGTGCCAGCAGTGAATCAACGTATGGCTACACCTTC	CASSESTYGYTF
NA	TRBJ1-5	TRBV7-9	NA	TGTGCCAGCAGCTTAGTGAATCAGCCCCAGCATTTT	CASSLVNQPQHF
NA	TRBJ1-2	TRBV13	NA	TGTGCCAGCAGCTTAAGCCCGGACAGAATCGTCGGCTACACCTTC	CASSLSPDRIVGYTF
NA	TRBJ2-7	TRBV7-6	NA	TGTGCCAGCAGCCCGGGTTACGGGCCGGGCGAGCAGTACTTC	CASSPGYGPGEQYF
TRBD2	TRBJ2-5	TRBV18	NA	TGTGCCAGCTCACCGGTAAGCGGGAGTACGGAGACCCAGTACTTC	CASSPVSGSTETQYF
TRBD1	TRBJ1-1	TRBV5-1	NA	TGCGCCAGCAGCCTCGACAGGGTGGGGGACAACACTGAAGCTTTCTTT	CASSLDRVGDNTEAFF
TRBD1	TRBJ2-6	TRBV5-1	NA	TGCGCCAGCAGCTTCGACAGGGGCTCCTGGGCTGGGGCCAACGTCCTGACTTTC	CASSFDRGSWAGANVLTF
NA	TRBJ1-1	TRBV5-1	once	TGCGCCAGCAAGGCAACGGGGGGGGTGAACACTGAAGCTTTCTTT	CASKATGGVNTEAFF
TRBD1	TRBJ1-3	TRBV4-1	NA	TGCGCCAGCAGCCACGGGGATACCAGGGGGCCTGGAAACACCATATATTTT	CASSHGDTRGPGNTIYF
TRBD1	TRBJ2-7	TRBV15	NA	TGTGCCACCGTTAGGGACAGGGGCCTCTACGAGCAGTACTTC	CATVRDRGLYEQYF
NA	TRBJ2-7	TRBV6-6	NA	TGTGCCAGTATTGGGCAGGGGATCCACGAGCAGTACTTC	CASIGQGIHEQYF
NA	TRBJ1-1	TRBV7-8	NA	TGTGCCAGCAGCCTGGGGGTTGTGGGCACTGAAGCTTTCTTT	CASSLGVVGTEAFF
TRBD2	TRBJ2-7	TRBV4-1	NA	TGCGCCAGCAGTGGGGGGGGGTCCCCCTACGAGCAGTACTTC	CASSGGGSPYEQYF
NA	TRBJ1-2	TRBV6-6	once	TGTGCCAGCAGTTACGAGGGAAACTATGGCTACACCTTC	CASSYEGNYGYTF
NA	TRBJ1-1	TRBV2	NA	TGTGCCAGCCAACCGGACATACTCGGGGACACTGAAGCTTTCTTT	CASQPDILGDTEAFF
NA	TRBJ2-3	TRBV9	NA	TGTGCCAGCAGCGTAGCAGAGCCCGTGGTAGATACGCAGTATTTT	CASSVAEPVVDTQYF
NA	TRBJ1-5	TRBV6-5	NA	TGTGCCAGCAGTCCCTTAAGGGGCCAGCCCCAGCATTTT	CASSPLRGQPQHF
TRBD1	TRBJ2-1	TRBV7-2	NA	TGTGCCAGCAGCCACGACAGGGGATTTTACAATGAGCAGTTCTTC	CASSHDRGFYNEQFF
NA	TRBJ1-1	TRBV7-9	NA	TGTGCCAGCAGCCATACCGACAGCATGAACACTGAAGCTTTCTTT	CASSHTDSMNTEAFF
NA	TRBJ1-5	TRBV27	NA	TGTGCCAGCAGTTCCCAATGGGGGGAAACAAATCAGCCCCAGCATTTT	CASSSQWGETNQPQHF
NA	TRBJ2-7	TRBV7-9	once	TGTGCCAGCAGCTTCGGTTCCTACGAGCAGTACTTC	CASSFGSYEQYF
NA	TRBJ2-6	TRBV7-2	once	TGTGCCAGCAGCTTTCCCTCTGGGGCCAACGTCCTGACTTTC	CASSFPSGANVLTF
NA	TRBJ1-1	TRBV5-1	NA	TGCGCCAGCAGCTTTATACAGGACTACACTGAAGCTTTCTTT	CASSFIQDYTEAFF
NA	TRBJ1-1	TRBV4-3	NA	TGCGCCAGCAGCCAAGATTCGGCGCGGGAGTGGTACACTGAAGCTTTCTTT	CASSQDSAREWYTEAFF
NA	TRBJ1-1	TRBV5-1	NA	TGCGCCAGCAGCTTAATGGACAGCTACACTGAAGCTTTCTTT	CASSLMDSYTEAFF
NA	TRBJ1-4	TRBV7-2	NA	TGTGCCAGCAGCCCCCGGGGCAGGATACCAAATGAAAAACTGTTTTTT	CASSPRGRIPNEKLFF
TRBD2	TRBJ2-2	TRBV5-1	NA	TGCGCCAGCGGGAGATTAGCGGGAGATACCGGGGAGCTGTTTTTT	CASGRLAGDTGELFF
TRBD1	TRBJ1-2	TRBV5-1	NA	TGCGCCAGCAGCTTGGGGGGACAGGGTCCTTATGGCTACACCTTC	CASSLGGQGPYGYTF
TRBD2	TRBJ2-2	TRBV7-8	NA	TGTGCCAGCAGCCTGACTACTAGCGGGGGGACCGGGGAGCTGTTTTTT	CASSLTTSGGTGELFF
NA	TRBJ1-6	TRBV4-1	NA	TGCGCCAGCAGCCAAGCCGGGGCGGCTTCACCCCTCCACTTT	CASSQAGAASPLHF
TRBD2	TRBJ2-7	TRBV4-1	once	TGCGCCAGCAGCCAAGATATTAGCGGGGGCTACGAGCAGTACTTC	CASSQDISGGYEQYF
NA	TRBJ1-4	TRBV7-2	once	TGTGCCAGCAGCCTTAGGGACGGAAGGGAAAAACTGTTTTTT	CASSLRDGREKLFF
TRBD2	TRBJ2-4	TRBV5-1	NA	TGCGCCAGCAGTTCCATAGCGGGAGGGGGGAACATTCAGTACTTC	CASSSIAGGGNIQYF